This T cell receptor beta chain was observed in a study of long-term antiretroviral therapy in people with HIV. A minimum of one pre-ART and two post-ART PBMC samples existed for each donor. There were no participants with HIV treated outside the United States. The germline V gene has CDR1 LNHDA and CDR2 SQIVND (reference sequence). Trimming removed 4 bases from V and 1 base from J, with 10 bases in between. This CDR3 is built from 14 residues. The assay, immunoSEQ v3.0, was run at survey level. Sequencing aimed to cover roughly 40,000-50,000 T-cell genomes per sample. Clones were sequenced by immunoSEQ multiplex PCR, and TCRdb holds only the in-frame ones, with some missing. The sample has about 21,000 clones, roughly 80% seen once; the top ten hold 3.5% to 5%.

This TCR came from a man younger than 35 with HIV. The rearrangement joins TRBV19 to TRBJ1-1; no firm D call. The sequences come from unsorted PBMCs, collected roughly 4 years after starting antiretroviral therapy. CDR3 DNA sequence: TGTGCCAGTAGTACTCAGCTGGGGAACACTGAAGCTTTCTTT. Protein: CASSTQLGNTEAFF.